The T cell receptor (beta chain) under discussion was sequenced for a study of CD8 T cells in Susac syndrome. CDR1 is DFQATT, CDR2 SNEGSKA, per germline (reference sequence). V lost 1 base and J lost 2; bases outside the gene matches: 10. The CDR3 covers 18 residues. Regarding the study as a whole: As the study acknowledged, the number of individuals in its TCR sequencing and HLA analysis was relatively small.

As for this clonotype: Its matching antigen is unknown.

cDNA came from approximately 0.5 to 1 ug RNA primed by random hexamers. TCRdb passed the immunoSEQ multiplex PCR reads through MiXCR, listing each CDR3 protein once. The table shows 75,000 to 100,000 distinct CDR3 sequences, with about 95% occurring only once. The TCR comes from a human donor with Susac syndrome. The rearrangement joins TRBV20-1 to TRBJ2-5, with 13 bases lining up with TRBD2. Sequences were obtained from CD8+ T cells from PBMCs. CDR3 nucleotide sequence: TGCAGTGCTAGAGGCCGGGGACTAGCGGGACCGGCGCAAGAGACCCAGTACTTC. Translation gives CSARGRGLAGPAQETQYF.